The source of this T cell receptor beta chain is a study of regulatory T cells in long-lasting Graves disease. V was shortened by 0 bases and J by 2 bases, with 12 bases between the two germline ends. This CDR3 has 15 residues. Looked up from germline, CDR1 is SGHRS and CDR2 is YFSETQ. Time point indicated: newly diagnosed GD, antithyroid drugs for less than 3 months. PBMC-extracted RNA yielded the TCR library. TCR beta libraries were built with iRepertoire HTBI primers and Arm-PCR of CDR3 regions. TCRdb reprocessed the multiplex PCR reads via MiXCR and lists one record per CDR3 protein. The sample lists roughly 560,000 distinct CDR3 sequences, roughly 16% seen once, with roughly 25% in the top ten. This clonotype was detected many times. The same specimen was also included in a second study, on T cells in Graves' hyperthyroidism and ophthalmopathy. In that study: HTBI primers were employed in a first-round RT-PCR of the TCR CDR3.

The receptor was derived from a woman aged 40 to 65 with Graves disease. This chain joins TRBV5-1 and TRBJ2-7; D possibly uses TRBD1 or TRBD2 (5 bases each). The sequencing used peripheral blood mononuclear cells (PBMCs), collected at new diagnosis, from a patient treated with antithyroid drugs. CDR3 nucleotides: TGCGCCAGCAGCTTGGACTTTGGGGGTCCCTACGAGCAGTACTTC. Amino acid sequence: CASSLDFGGPYEQYF.